Below, 32 T cell receptor beta chains from the same sample are listed, as sequenced in a study of T-cell reconstitution after alpha-beta-depleted transplantation in children. Unique molecular identifiers were incorporated during preparation of the TCRbeta library. TCRdb ran MiXCR on the PCR reads and lists one entry per CDR3 protein. The sample shows 300,000 or so distinct CDR3 sequences, about a quarter of them seen only once. Specimen: PBMCs, mostly from graft donor cells, collected 180 days after TCRalphabeta/CD19-depleted stem cell transplant. These receptors all come from a male patient younger than 18 who had a stem cell transplant for acute lymphoblastic leukemia, so the T cells may come from the graft donor.

The gene calls are TRBV20-1 and TRBJ2-5, with TRBD2 as a possible D gene (5 bases). The germline CDR1 and CDR2 sequences are DFQATT and SNEGSKA (reference sequence). The CDR3 has 12 amino acids. Trimming pared 4 bases from V and 5 bases from J, leaving 11 bases between. The CDR3 spells CSATRGTETQYF. Here the CDR3 DNA reads TGCAGTGCTACTCGGGGTACGGAGACCCAGTACTTC.

This clonotype has just a few counts. The V gene is TRBV4-1, the J gene TRBJ2-7; 7 bases map to TRBD2. In germline, CDR1 is MGHRA, CDR2 YSYEKL. The junction had 7 bases not matched to a gene; V was cut back by 2 bases and J by 6 bases. This CDR3 is built from 14 residues. CDR3 sequence (DNA): TGCGCCAGCAGCCAACGGGGAGGGGAGGGCGAGCAGTACTTC. This sequence encodes CASSQRGGEGEQYF.

This clonotype came up a few times. The chain uses TRBV20-1 and TRBJ2-7, with 7 bases matching TRBD1. Germline CDR1 reads DFQATT; CDR2 reads SNEGSKA (reference sequence). CDR3 length equals 14 residues. The V and J ends lost 3 bases and 5 bases, in that order; junction bases with no gene match: 10. CDR3 in DNA: TGCAGTGCTAGCCCTAGGGGGCTAGTCCACGAGCAGTACTTC. Protein product: CSASPRGLVHEQYF.

This clonotype was detected only once. The chain uses TRBV11-2 and TRBJ2-6; TRBD1 matches 8 bases. Germline V gene lookup returns CDR1 SGHAT and CDR2 FQNNGV. This CDR3 is built from 17 residues. V gave up 5 bases and J gave up 0 bases; unmatched junction bases: 6. CDR3 sequence: CASSARQGLSGANVLTF. The DNA for the CDR3 is TGTGCCAGCAGCGCGAGACAGGGGCTCTCTGGGGCCAACGTCCTGACTTTC.

Only a few counts were recorded for this clonotype. The chain couples TRBV12-3 or TRBV12-4 to TRBJ1-1, with 10 bases fitting TRBD1. This CDR3 region has 14 residues. V shed 4 bases and J 3 bases; nucleotides not matched to a gene: 2. In nucleotides, the CDR3 is TGTGCCAGCAGTTCCGGGACAGGGGACACTGAAGCTTTCTTT. This encodes CASSSGTGDTEAFF.

Of note for this clonotype: At one boundary the junction diverges from the germline segment, which might be a read error. The rearrangement joins TRBV6-5 to TRBJ1-1; no clear D gene. The CDR3 length is 13 residues. The germline V gene encodes CDR1 MNHEY and CDR2 SVGAGI. CDR3 in DNA: TGTGCCAGCGGTTACTCCGGACTCGGTGAAGCTTTCTTT. Translation: CASGYSGLGEAFF.

The V and J genes are TRBV28 and TRBJ1-2; unclear D gene. Germline values: CDR1 MDHEN, CDR2 SYDVKM. This CDR3 contains 13 residues. Trimming took 6 bases from V and 0 from J, leaving 8 bases between them. The CDR3 here is CASSQVTNYGYTF. The CDR3 nucleotides are TGTGCCAGCAGCCAAGTGACTAACTATGGCTACACCTTC.

The chain combines TRBV7-8 with TRBJ2-3; TRBD2 aligns across 10 bases. With 0 bases clipped from V and 2 bases from J, the junction kept 11 bases outside the gene matches. The CDR3 spans 19 residues. Germline loops: CDR1 SGHVS, CDR2 FQNEAQ. CDR3 coding DNA: TGTGCCAGCAGCTTAGCGCCCCTAGCGGGAGAAGAAAACACAGATACGCAGTATTTT. Translating gives CASSLAPLAGEENTDTQYF.

The chain links TRBV7-3 to TRBJ2-7; TRBD2 aligns across 11 bases. The CDR3 is 15 amino acids. From germline, CDR1 is SGHTA and CDR2 FQGTGA. V lost 2 bases and J lost 3; bases outside the gene matches: 3. The CDR3 nucleotides are TGTGCCAGCAGCTTATATGGGACTAGCGGCTACGAGCAGTACTTC. Residues: CASSLYGTSGYEQYF.

This clonotype occurred a few times. The chain employs TRBV15 and TRBJ1-3; D remains ambiguous. CDR1 and CDR2 from the germline V gene are LNHNV and YYDKDF (reference sequence). Trimming cost V 1 base and J 7 bases, with 17 bases left between them. This CDR3 region has 16 residues. CDR3 nucleotides: TGTGCCACCAGCAGAGCTACATCGAGCCTGGGGAACACCATATATTTT. The encoded protein is CATSRATSSLGNTIYF.

In this sample, this clonotype turned up a few times. The V call is TRBV6-5, the J call TRBJ2-5, with TRBD2 matching over 9 bases. The V gene end was trimmed by 0 bases and the J gene end by 4 bases; junction bases not matched to a gene: 6. CDR3 length: 16 amino acids. Germline V gene data show CDR1 as MNHEY and CDR2 as SVGAGI. CDR3 residues: CASSYSLAGALETQYF. In nucleotides, the CDR3 is TGTGCCAGCAGTTACTCATTAGCGGGAGCGTTAGAGACCCAGTACTTC.

The table lists this clonotype with a few counts. The DNA of the CDR3 is TGTGCCAGCAGTGACAGGCGGCTCCAAGAGACCCAGTACTTC. Protein: CASSDRRLQETQYF. The chain joins TRBV25-1 to TRBJ2-5, with D uncertain. Trimming removed 3 bases at V and 1 base at J, with 9 bases between. Per germline, CDR1 MGHDK and CDR2 SYGVNS. The CDR3 consists of 14 residues.

V usage is TRBV10-1 and J usage is TRBJ2-2; 8 bases map to TRBD2. Germline CDR1 is WNHNN and CDR2 is SYGVQD (reference sequence). The ends lost 4 bases at V and 6 bases at J; junction bases unmatched: 10. This CDR3 is built from 16 residues. CDR3 region: CASSGAPGGPAGELFF. CDR3 bases: TGCGCCAGCAGTGGGGCTCCGGGAGGGCCAGCCGGGGAGCTGTTTTTT.

The J gene is TRBJ2-2, the V gene TRBV9, with TRBD2 matching over 11 bases. Looked up from germline, CDR1 is SGDLS and CDR2 is YYNGEE. The CDR3 extends over 21 amino acids. The ends lost 3 bases at V and 2 bases at J; junction bases unmatched: 18. The CDR3 protein is CASSDLAGGSFLFYNTGELFF. CDR3 bases: TGTGCCAGCAGCGACTTAGCGGGAGGGTCTTTTCTTTTCTATAACACCGGGGAGCTGTTTTTT.

This clonotype was recorded a few times. The V gene is TRBV12-3 or TRBV12-4, the J gene TRBJ1-1; D gene uncertain. V was cut by 5 bases and J by 3 bases, with 10 bases left in between. The CDR3 sequence is 13 residues long. CDR3 in amino acids: CASSPRRHTEAFF. CDR3 sequence (DNA): TGTGCCAGCAGTCCTCGGAGACACACTGAAGCTTTCTTT.

The J gene is TRBJ2-2, the V gene TRBV9; D is unresolved. Germline V CDR1 and CDR2: SGDLS, YYNGEE. This CDR3 contains 14 residues. V dropped 0 bases and J dropped 5 bases, with 8 bases sitting between them. This CDR3 reads CASSVERLTGELFF. The CDR3, as DNA: TGTGCCAGCAGCGTAGAACGGCTAACCGGGGAGCTGTTTTTT. The whole variable domain, remainder taken from reference TRBV9 and TRBJ2-2, is DSGVTQTPKHLITATGQRVTLRCSPRSGDLSVYWYQQSLDQGLQFLIQYYNGEERAKGNILERFSAQQFPDLHSELNLSSLELGDSALYFCASSVERLTGELFFGEGSRLTVL.

There are a few counts of this clonotype. The chain links TRBV4-3 to TRBJ2-3; possibly TRBD2 for D (6 bases). Germline V gene sequence: CDR1 LGHNA, CDR2 YSLEER. The CDR3 has 17 residues. Between the trimmed V and J ends, which lost 0 bases and 1 base, there was a span of 14 bases. In DNA form, the CDR3 reads TGCGCCAGCAGCCAAGATTCGCGGGCTAGCGGCACAGATACGCAGTATTTT. It is translated as CASSQDSRASGTDTQYF.

The chain is built from TRBV7-9 and TRBJ2-2, with D perhaps matching TRBD1 (5 bases). Trimming took 5 bases from V and 7 from J, leaving 17 bases between them. This CDR3 has 15 amino acids. The germline CDR1 and CDR2 sequences are SEHNR and FQNEAQ (reference sequence). CDR3 amino acids: CASSPPAGLNGELFF. DNA of the CDR3: TGTGCCAGCAGCCCCCCCGCAGGGTTGAACGGGGAGCTGTTTTTT.

This chain links TRBV5-1 with TRBJ2-5; possible D gene TRBD1, 5 bases. This CDR3 spans 16 amino acids. With 0 bases removed from V and 0 bases from J, the gap between germline ends came to 12 bases. Germline CDR1 SGHRS, CDR2 YFSETQ. The CDR3 region has the DNA TGCGCCAGCAGCTTGGAAGGGGATTGGTACCAAGAGACCCAGTACTTC. It translates to CASSLEGDWYQETQYF.

The V call is TRBV2, the J call TRBJ2-1; D unresolved. This CDR3 has 16 amino acids. V was pared by 8 bases and J by 3 bases, with 20 bases between. Germline loops: CDR1 SNHLY, CDR2 FYNNEI. The CDR3 protein is CASGPRSALRYNEQFF. CDR3 DNA: TGTGCCAGCGGCCCTAGGAGTGCCCTCCGCTACAATGAGCAGTTCTTC.

This clonotype was counted a few times. V usage is TRBV5-1 and J usage is TRBJ1-3; tentatively, D is TRBD1 (6 bases). Trimming removed 1 base from V and 1 base from J, with 15 bases in between. This CDR3 region has 17 residues. From germline, CDR1 is SGHRS and CDR2 YFSETQ. DNA of the CDR3: TGCGCCAGCAGCTTGTTCTCTACAGGGAGTTCTGGAAACACCATATATTTT. Its protein product is CASSLFSTGSSGNTIYF.

The chain has TRBV4-1 and TRBJ2-7, with 11 positions matching TRBD2. Germline V gene sequence: CDR1 MGHRA, CDR2 YSYEKL. Unmatched junction bases numbered 7, after V lost 4 bases and J lost 2 bases. The CDR3 has 16 residues. CDR3 in amino acids: CASSPHEGLAAYEQYF. For the CDR3, the DNA is TGCGCCAGCAGCCCCCACGAGGGACTAGCGGCCTACGAGCAGTACTTC.

This chain joins TRBV20-1 and TRBJ2-1, with TRBD2 matching over 10 bases. V trimming: 5 bases; J trimming: 2 bases; junction bases outside the gene matches: 6. Germline CDR1 and CDR2: DFQATT and SNEGSKA (reference sequence). The CDR3 loop spans 15 amino acids. DNA of the CDR3: TGCAGTGCTCGCCCCGGACTAGCGGCCTACAATGAGCAGTTCTTC. Protein: CSARPGLAAYNEQFF.

The DNA of the CDR3 is TGTGCCAGCAGTCATACTAGCGAGGGGGGCAATGAGCAGTTCTTC. Translated, it gives CASSHTSEGGNEQFF. The V gene is TRBV6-1, the J gene TRBJ2-1; possible D gene TRBD2, 7 bases. The CDR3 is 15 residues long. Trimming removed 5 bases from V and 6 bases from J, with 17 bases in between. Germline CDR1 reads MNHNS; CDR2 reads SASEGT.

This clonotype was counted ten times or more. CDR3 nucleotide sequence: TGTGCCACCAGCGATACGCCCCCCGATACGCAGTATTTT. Its protein product is CATSDTPPDTQYF. This sequence joins TRBV15 and TRBJ2-3, with D unresolved. The CDR3 sequence is 13 residues long. Between the trimmed V and J ends, which lost 5 bases and 6 bases, there was a span of 12 bases. Germline V gene sequence: CDR1 LNHNV, CDR2 YYDKDF (reference sequence).

This clonotype was seen a few times. The CDR3 sequence: CASSFRGGTSAIASYNEQFF. Here the CDR3 DNA reads TGTGCCAGCAGCTTCCGTGGTGGAACTAGCGCAATAGCCTCCTACAATGAGCAGTTCTTC. V and J are TRBV11-2 and TRBJ2-1, with TRBD2 matching 7 bases. V was clipped by 3 bases and J by 0 bases; unmatched bases: 17. Germline lookup yields CDR1 SGHAT and CDR2 FQNNGV. The CDR3 extends over 20 amino acids.

The chain has TRBV5-1 and TRBJ2-7; 7 bases map to TRBD2. The germline gives CDR1 SGHRS, CDR2 YFSETQ. The J segment lost 4 bases and the V segment lost 5 bases, leaving 9 bases of the junction unmatched. CDR3 length: 14 residues. The CDR3 DNA reads TGCGCCAGCAGATCGGGACTAAGCGATTACGAGCAGTACTTC. Its translation: CASRSGLSDYEQYF.

This clonotype came up a few times. The CDR3: CSARMVAGEQFF. The CDR3 bases are TGCAGTGCTAGGATGGTAGCGGGAGAGCAGTTCTTC. The J gene is TRBJ2-1, the V gene TRBV20-1, with TRBD2 identical over 8 bases. Germline V gene sequence: CDR1 DFQATT, CDR2 SNEGSKA (reference sequence). The junction had 5 bases not matched to a gene; V was cut back by 3 bases and J by 10 bases. This CDR3 contains 12 residues.

This clonotype has a handful of counts. The chain joins TRBV12-5 to TRBJ2-1; 9 nucleotides match TRBD1. The length of the CDR3 is 17 residues. CDR1 and CDR2 (germline): LGHNT, FRNRAP. The junction had 12 bases not matched to a gene; V was cut back by 3 bases and J by 6 bases. CDR3 sequence: CASGFAGLGTGTNEQFF. The CDR3 bases are TGTGCTAGTGGTTTCGCAGGGTTGGGGACAGGGACCAATGAGCAGTTCTTC.

This clonotype was counted only a few times. The chain uses TRBV2 and TRBJ2-2; D ambiguous. This CDR3 spans 17 amino acids. V gave up 5 bases and J gave up 4 bases, with 20 bases separating them. Germline CDR1 is SNHLY and CDR2 is FYNNEI. The CDR3 loop is CASSPPSGGQLTGELFF. In DNA, the CDR3 is TGTGCCAGCAGTCCTCCCTCGGGTGGTCAACTCACCGGGGAGCTGTTTTTT. Variable domain in full (rest from reference TRBV2 and TRBJ2-2): EPEVTQTPSHQVTQMGQEVILRCVPISNHLYFYWYRQILGQKVEFLVSFYNNEISEKSEIFDDQFSVERPDGSNFTLKIRSTKLEDSAMYFCASSPPSGGQLTGELFFGEGSRLTVL.

The chain has TRBV12-3 or TRBV12-4 and TRBJ2-1, with D perhaps TRBD1 or TRBD2 (6 bases each). CDR3 size: 15 residues. V was clipped by 7 bases and J by 5 bases, with 18 bases between them. The CDR3 bases are TGTGCCAGCACCATCCGGAGGGGGGTCAACAATGAGCAGTTCTTC. It codes for CASTIRRGVNNEQFF.

This clonotype was counted between two and nine times. The chain combines TRBV19 with TRBJ1-5, with D perhaps matching TRBD1 (5 bases). Germline CDR1 is LNHDA and CDR2 is SQIVND (reference sequence). Between the trimmed V and J ends, which lost 2 bases and 3 bases, there was a span of 11 bases. The CDR3 sequence is 15 residues long. In DNA, the CDR3 is TGTGCCAGTAGTATACTGGGACTTAACAATCAGCCCCAGCATTTT. It codes for CASSILGLNNQPQHF.